The 31 T cell receptor beta chains listed next were all sequenced from one sample in a study of Tregs in tolerant kidney transplant recipients. Repertoires were generated with immunoSEQ multiplex PCR, while TCRdb's copy carries only in-frame clones and drops some. Of some 250,000 clones listed, approximately 83% were seen once; the top ten hold less than 0.75%. Sequencing was performed on CD4+ T cells from blood. The receptors derive from a human donor in good health.

The chain links TRBV28 to TRBJ2-7; 12 bases are a match to TRBD2. With V trimmed by 8 bases and J by 6 bases, 8 bases remained unmatched. Looked up from germline, CDR1 is MDHEN and CDR2 is SYDVKM. The CDR3 covers 14 residues. The CDR3 DNA reads as TGTGCCAGCGGAACTAGCGGGGGGTCGGGCGAGCAGTACTTC. This codes for CASGTSGGSGEQYF.

J is TRBJ2-2 and V is TRBV7-3, with D possibly being TRBD1 (5 bases). V lost 8 bases and J lost 6, with 19 bases in between. Germline CDR1 is SGHTA and CDR2 is FQGTGA. The CDR3 totals 15 residues. The CDR3 spells CASRQTAVGSGELFF. The CDR3 DNA reads as TGTGCCAGCCGCCAGACAGCAGTCGGTTCCGGGGAGCTGTTTTTT.

The J gene is TRBJ2-3, the V gene TRBV25-1; tentatively, D is TRBD1 (5 bases). CDR3 length: 15 residues. The germline V and J ends were trimmed by 2 bases and 0 bases, with 9 bases remaining between them. Looked up from germline, CDR1 is MGHDK and CDR2 is SYGVNS. This chain's CDR3 is CASSERQTSTDTQYF. For the CDR3, the DNA is TGTGCCAGCAGTGAACGACAGACTAGCACAGATACGCAGTATTTT.

The chain employs TRBV5-1 and TRBJ1-2, with D tentatively TRBD1 (5 bases). Germline V gives CDR1 SGHRS, CDR2 YFSETQ. This CDR3 comprises 14 residues. V dropped 0 bases and J dropped 6 bases, with 12 bases sitting between them. The CDR3 nucleotides are TGCGCCAGCAGCTTGGCAGGGTTCGGTGATGGCTACACCTTC. Protein product: CASSLAGFGDGYTF.

The V call is TRBV6-5, the J call TRBJ2-3, with TRBD1 identical over 8 bases. After removal of 4 bases from V and 0 bases from J, the junction contained 0 bases not matched to a gene. This CDR3 has 14 amino acids. Germline V gene sequence: CDR1 MNHEY, CDR2 SVGAGI. In DNA form, the CDR3 reads TGTGCCAGCAGTTGGGACAGGAGCACAGATACGCAGTATTTT. Its protein product is CASSWDRSTDTQYF.

The chain has TRBV5-6 and TRBJ1-1, with 7 positions matching TRBD1. This CDR3 spans 15 amino acids. Germline CDR1 is SGHDT and CDR2 is YYEEEE. With 5 bases clipped from V and 5 bases from J, the junction kept 12 bases outside the gene matches. CDR3 amino acids: CASRPLWQGGTEAFF. The CDR3 DNA reads TGTGCCAGCAGACCGCTATGGCAGGGGGGAACTGAAGCTTTCTTT.

The V gene is TRBV7-2, the J gene TRBJ2-7; TRBD2 matches 15 bases. V lost 1 base, J lost 8 bases, and 6 bases stayed unmatched. From germline, CDR1 is SGHTA and CDR2 FQGNSA. This CDR3 has 16 amino acids. The CDR3 region is CASSLGTSGGAFQQYF. The CDR3 region has the DNA TGTGCCAGCAGCTTAGGGACTAGCGGGGGGGCTTTCCAGCAGTACTTC.

This CDR3 is CASSTISGANVLTF. The CDR3 DNA sequence: TGTGCCAGCTCAACGATCTCTGGGGCCAACGTCCTGACTTTC. The chain links TRBV6-5 to TRBJ2-6; D is unresolved. Trimming shortened V by 8 bases and J by 0 bases, and 8 bases separated the two germline ends. The CDR3 is 14 residues long. CDR1 is MNHEY, CDR2 SVGAGI, per germline.

The V and J genes are TRBV12-5 and TRBJ2-2; either TRBD1 or TRBD2 may fit D (5 bases each). Germline CDR1 and CDR2: LGHNT and FRNRAP. The CDR3 has 13 amino acids. V dropped 1 base and J dropped 6 bases, with 6 bases sitting between them. DNA for the CDR3: TGTGCTAGTGGTTTGGAGGGACCCGGGGAGCTGTTTTTT. Residues: CASGLEGPGELFF. Full variable domain (missing parts from reference TRBV12-5 and TRBJ2-2): DARVTQTPRHKVTEMGQEVTMRCQPILGHNTVFWYRQTMMQGLELLAYFRNRAPLDDSGMPKDRFSAEMPDATLATLKIQPSEPRDSAVYFCASGLEGPGELFFGEGSRLTVL.

The gene calls are TRBV5-1 and TRBJ2-2; no firm D call. The CDR3 is 16 residues long. Germline V gives CDR1 SGHRS, CDR2 YFSETQ. Trimming took off 3 bases at V and 3 bases at J, with 15 bases between the two ends. The CDR3 here is CASSSAALSDTGELFF. In nucleotides, the CDR3 is TGCGCCAGCAGCTCCGCCGCCCTCAGCGACACCGGGGAGCTGTTTTTT.

The chain uses TRBV11-2 and TRBJ2-5; 8 bases line up with TRBD2. This CDR3 has 16 amino acids. The germline V gene has CDR1 SGHAT and CDR2 FQNNGV. V dropped 3 bases and J dropped 5; count of bases not matched to a gene: 11. In DNA form, the CDR3 reads TGTGCCAGCAGCTTTTCCGGGACTAGGAGTGCGGAGACCCAGTACTTC. Protein: CASSFSGTRSAETQYF. The full variable domain, completed using reference TRBV11-2 and TRBJ2-5, is EAGVAQSPRYKIIEKRQSVAFWCNPISGHATLYWYQQILGQGPKLLIQFQNNGVVDDSQLPKDRFSAERLKGVDSTLKIQPAKLEDSAVYLCASSFSGTRSAETQYFGPGTRLLVL.

The chain combines TRBV7-2 with TRBJ2-3; 11 nucleotides align to TRBD2. Germline values: CDR1 SGHTA, CDR2 FQGNSA. The V segment lost 5 bases and the J segment 3 bases; nucleotides outside the gene matches: 4. This CDR3 contains 15 residues. The CDR3 loop reads CASSESSGGTDTQYF. CDR3 DNA sequence: TGTGCCAGCAGCGAATCTAGCGGGGGGACAGATACGCAGTATTTT. Variable domain in full (rest from reference TRBV7-2 and TRBJ2-3): GAGVSQSPSNKVTEKGKDVELRCDPISGHTALYWYRQSLGQGLEFLIYFQGNSAPDKSGLPSDRFSAERTGGSVSTLTIQRTQQEDSAVYLCASSESSGGTDTQYFGPGTRLTVL.

The V call is TRBV5-6, the J call TRBJ1-4; 7 bases align to TRBD1. After removal of 1 base from V and 2 bases from J, the junction contained 5 bases not matched to a gene. There are 16 residues in the CDR3. The germline V gene encodes CDR1 SGHDT and CDR2 YYEEEE. The DNA of the CDR3 is TGTGCCAGCAGCTTGTTCGAGACAGGGACTAATGAAAAACTGTTTTTT. Residues: CASSLFETGTNEKLFF.

This clone was detected only once. The chain recombines TRBV6-1 with TRBJ2-7, with 11 bases lining up with TRBD2. The CDR3 is 14 residues long. The J segment lost 5 bases and the V segment lost 6 bases, leaving 6 bases of the junction unmatched. Germline CDR1 reads MNHNS; CDR2 reads SASEGT. The CDR3 spells CASRLAGGRNEQYF. The CDR3 DNA reads TGTGCCAGCAGATTAGCGGGAGGGAGGAACGAGCAGTACTTC.

The V and J genes are TRBV19 and TRBJ1-1, with a possible D match to TRBD1 (6 bases). The CDR3 sequence is 13 residues long. The germline V gene has CDR1 LNHDA and CDR2 SQIVND (reference sequence). V lost 6 bases, J lost 6 bases, and 14 bases lay in between. The CDR3 reads CASSPGGAPEAFF. As DNA, the CDR3 is TGTGCCAGTAGCCCGGGGGGGGCACCTGAAGCTTTCTTT. The entire variable domain, with the rest obtained from reference TRBV19 and TRBJ1-1, is as follows: DGGITQSPKYLFRKEGQNVTLSCEQNLNHDAMYWYRQDPGQGLRLIYYSQIVNDFQKGDIAEGYSVSREKKESFPLTVTSAQKNPTAFYLCASSPGGAPEAFFGQGTRLTVV.

The chain employs TRBV30 and TRBJ2-4; 10 bases are a match to TRBD2. The CDR3 spans 18 residues. Germline V gene data show CDR1 as GTSNPN and CDR2 as SVGIG (reference sequence). The V gene end was trimmed by 4 bases and the J gene end by 6 bases; junction bases not matched to a gene: 18. CDR3 sequence: CAWTQKEAGGRSGNIQYF. The CDR3 DNA is TGTGCCTGGACCCAAAAGGAAGCGGGGGGGCGGTCGGGAAACATTCAGTACTTC.

The genes are TRBV28 and TRBJ1-3, with 8 bases matching TRBD1. The germline gives CDR1 MDHEN, CDR2 SYDVKM. The V segment lost 8 bases and the J segment 4 bases; nucleotides outside the gene matches: 22. The CDR3 loop spans 19 amino acids. The CDR3 loop is CASFTHASGQGNYGNTIYF. CDR3 DNA sequence: TGTGCCAGCTTTACCCATGCCTCAGGACAGGGAAACTACGGAAACACCATATATTTT.

The rearrangement joins TRBV7-3 to TRBJ2-1, with D perhaps TRBD2 (5 bases). Trimming removed 1 base at V and 5 bases at J, with 15 bases between. The CDR3 runs to 16 residues. CDR1 SGHTA and CDR2 FQGTGA come from the germline V gene. CDR3 sequence (DNA): TGTGCCAGCAGCTTAATGGGAGCGAACGGAAACAATGAGCAGTTCTTC. It encodes CASSLMGANGNNEQFF.

This rearrangement joins TRBV4-1 to TRBJ2-5; perhaps TRBD2 as D (5 bases). The CDR3 totals 14 residues. Germline lookup yields CDR1 MGHRA and CDR2 YSYEKL. V lost 1 base and J lost 5, with 11 bases in between. CDR3 sequence (DNA): TGCGCCAGCAGCCAAGTCGCGGGTCGGGAGACCCAGTACTTC. It yields the protein CASSQVAGRETQYF.

The chain recombines TRBV30 with TRBJ2-7; D possibly corresponds to TRBD2 (5 bases). V lost 0 bases to trimming and J lost 7 bases, with 7 bases between them. From germline, CDR1 is GTSNPN and CDR2 SVGIG (reference sequence). The CDR3 loop spans 11 amino acids. CDR3 DNA sequence: TGTGCCTGGAGTGTAGGGAGTGAGCAGTACTTC. This translates into CAWSVGSEQYF.

CDR3 nucleotide sequence: TGTGCCACCAGCATAACCCCCCGGGGCATAATGGGGGAAACTGAAGCTTTCTTT. This translates into CATSITPRGIMGETEAFF. The chain couples TRBV15 to TRBJ1-1, with D possibly TRBD1 on 5 matching bases. Germline loops: CDR1 LNHNV, CDR2 YYDKDF (reference sequence). The CDR3 loop spans 18 amino acids. Trimming left V 4 bases short and J 5 bases short, with 26 bases between.

Here the CDR3 reads CAIRSGLAGDEQYF. The CDR3 region has the DNA TGTGCCATCAGGTCGGGACTAGCGGGGGATGAGCAGTACTTC. The rearrangement links TRBV10-3 to TRBJ2-7, with 14 positions matching TRBD2. The CDR3 covers 14 residues. With V trimmed by 6 bases and J by 7 bases, 5 bases remained unmatched. CDR1 is ENHRY, CDR2 SYGVKD, per germline.

V and J are TRBV6-6 and TRBJ2-7; TRBD2 matches at 10 bases. The CDR3 has 16 residues. The germline gives CDR1 MNHNY, CDR2 SVGAGI (reference sequence). V shed 6 bases, J shed 9 bases, and the junction held 17 bases outside the gene matches. CDR3 loop: CASSSRLAGSPTRQYF. Written as DNA, the CDR3 is TGTGCCAGCAGCTCGAGACTAGCGGGTTCCCCTACGAGGCAGTACTTC.

The V and J genes are TRBV9 and TRBJ1-1; possible D gene TRBD1, 5 bases. CDR1 and CDR2 (germline): SGDLS, YYNGEE. V lost 0 bases to trimming and J lost 11 bases, with 14 bases between them. This CDR3 is 13 amino acids long. The CDR3 region has the DNA TGTGCCAGCAGCGTAGTATTGGGGGGATCCGCTTTCTTT. Residues: CASSVVLGGSAFF.

V is TRBV18 and J is TRBJ2-1, with a possible D match to TRBD1 (6 bases). In germline, CDR1 is KGHSH, CDR2 LQKENI. With 3 bases removed from V and 3 bases from J, the gap between germline ends came to 15 bases. The CDR3 loop spans 16 amino acids. CDR3 bases: TGTGCCAGCTCACCTTCCGGGACACGGTTCTACAATGAGCAGTTCTTC. Encoded protein: CASSPSGTRFYNEQFF.

This clone has more than one count but fewer than ten. The V and J genes are TRBV4-1 and TRBJ2-5; D possibly corresponds to TRBD1 (6 bases). The V gene's germline CDR1 is MGHRA and CDR2 YSYEKL. Trimming took off 2 bases at V and 5 bases at J, with 12 bases between the two ends. The CDR3 runs to 14 residues. Written as DNA, the CDR3 is TGCGCCAGCAGCCAAAAATGGACAGTGGAGACCCAGTACTTC. Translated, it gives CASSQKWTVETQYF.

The chain is built from TRBV7-9 and TRBJ2-3; no definite D call. The CDR3 totals 13 residues. Trimming left V 0 bases short and J 4 bases short, with 5 bases between. The V gene's germline CDR1 is SEHNR and CDR2 FQNEAQ (reference sequence). The CDR3 DNA reads TGTGCCAGCAGCTTAGCATTAGCAGATACGCAGTATTTT. It is translated as CASSLALADTQYF.

V and J are TRBV11-2 and TRBJ2-7; the D gene is possibly TRBD2 (5 bases). V gave up 5 bases and J gave up 3 bases, with 11 bases separating them. Per germline, CDR1 SGHAT and CDR2 FQNNGV. The CDR3 loop spans 13 amino acids. The DNA of the CDR3 is TGTGCCAGCAGCCCCGCCGGGAACTACGAGCAGTACTTC. Amino acid sequence: CASSPAGNYEQYF.

This sequence joins TRBV12-5 and TRBJ2-4, with D perhaps matching TRBD1 or TRBD2 (5 bases each). The CDR3 contains 18 residues. V gave up 5 bases and J gave up 0 bases, with 20 bases separating them. In germline, CDR1 is LGHNT, CDR2 FRNRAP. Here the CDR3 reads CASGDTADGTIAKNIQYF. CDR3 nucleotides: TGTGCTAGTGGTGACACCGCGGACGGGACGATAGCCAAAAACATTCAGTACTTC. The entire variable domain, with the rest obtained from reference TRBV12-5 and TRBJ2-4, is as follows: DARVTQTPRHKVTEMGQEVTMRCQPILGHNTVFWYRQTMMQGLELLAYFRNRAPLDDSGMPKDRFSAEMPDATLATLKIQPSEPRDSAVYFCASGDTADGTIAKNIQYFGAGTRLSVL.

The rearrangement joins TRBV7-6 to TRBJ1-6; D call uncertain. V lost 0 bases, J lost 0 bases, and 6 bases lay in between. Germline assignment: CDR1 SGHVS and CDR2 FNYEAQ. CDR3 length: 16 amino acids. The chain's CDR3 is CASSLAQSSYNSPLHF. In DNA, the CDR3 is TGTGCCAGCAGCTTAGCCCAGAGCTCCTATAATTCACCCCTCCACTTT.

V usage is TRBV18 and J usage is TRBJ2-5; maybe TRBD2 (5 bases). Germline values: CDR1 KGHSH, CDR2 LQKENI. Trimming took off 3 bases at V and 0 bases at J, with 5 bases between the two ends. CDR3 length: 13 residues. The CDR3 bases are TGTGCCAGCTCACCCGGGAACCAAGAGACCCAGTACTTC. Translated: CASSPGNQETQYF.